These 11 T cell receptor beta chains originate from one sample sequenced in a study of T-cell memory formation after mild COVID-19. A single record per CDR3 protein comes from TCRdb applying MiXCR to the 5' RACE reads. The table shows 300,000 to 350,000 distinct CDR3 sequences, with around 19% occurring only once. Material for sequencing was PBMCs or a T cell subset sorted from them (not recorded which). Source of these receptors: a man younger than 30 who had mild COVID-19 (a few samples of this study predate the infection). Cell type and time point are not known.

The chain carries TRBV6-5 and TRBJ1-2; a weak D match, TRBD1 (5 bases). CDR3 length: 14 amino acids. Germline V gene lookup returns CDR1 MNHEY and CDR2 SVGAGI. Trimming stripped 5 bases from V and 6 bases from J, with 16 bases between. The CDR3 bases are TGTGCCAGCAGTCCCTCGGGGGGGGTAGATGGCTACACCTTC. Its translation: CASSPSGGVDGYTF.

The CDR3 region is CASSTNVASNEQFF. CDR3 nucleotides: TGCGCCAGCAGCACAAACGTGGCTAGCAATGAGCAGTTCTTC. The J gene is TRBJ2-1, the V gene TRBV5-1; D remains ambiguous. Germline values: CDR1 SGHRS, CDR2 YFSETQ. Trimming took off 4 bases at V and 6 bases at J, with 14 bases between the two ends. This CDR3 is 14 amino acids long.

The chain joins TRBV5-1 to TRBJ2-1; D not resolved. The germline gives CDR1 SGHRS, CDR2 YFSETQ. The CDR3 loop spans 13 amino acids. The V end was cut by 4 bases, the J end by 9 bases, with 14 bases between. The CDR3 reads CASSHRPKLEQFF. The CDR3 region has the DNA TGCGCCAGCAGCCACCGTCCAAAGCTTGAGCAGTTCTTC. Together with reference TRBV5-1 and TRBJ2-1, the CDR3 gives the full variable domain: KAGVTQTPRYLIKTRGQQVTLSCSPISGHRSVSWYQQTPGQGLQFLFEYFSETQRNKGNFPGRFSGRQFSNSRSEMNVSTLELGDSALYLCASSHRPKLEQFFGPGTRLTVL.

Only a few counts were recorded for this clonotype. The junction departs from germline at one end; a sequencing error may be responsible. The chain joins TRBV11-2 to TRBJ2-1; TRBD2 matches at 8 bases. Germline-derived CDR1 and CDR2 are SGHAT and FQNNGV. The CDR3 length is 14 residues. This CDR3 reads CASSLEPSGYRRLF. Written as DNA, the CDR3 is TGTGCCAGCAGCTTAGAGCCTAGCGGGTACCGACGACTCTTC.

Many counts were recorded for this clonotype. This rearrangement joins TRBV4-3 to TRBJ2-7; 8 bases line up with TRBD1. Germline CDR1 is LGHNA and CDR2 is YSLEER. V lost 2 bases, J lost 5 bases, and 2 bases stayed unmatched. There are 13 residues in the CDR3. The chain's CDR3 is CASSQMTGDEQYF. The CDR3 DNA follows: TGCGCCAGCAGCCAAATGACAGGGGACGAGCAGTACTTC.

The rearrangement joins TRBV7-2 to TRBJ2-7; possible D gene TRBD1, 7 bases. The CDR3 runs to 14 residues. Germline V gene data show CDR1 as SGHTA and CDR2 as FQGNSA. Trimming shortened V by 5 bases and J by 0 bases, and 11 bases separated the two germline ends. CDR3 in amino acids: CASSGGDSSYEQYV. The CDR3 region has the DNA TGTGCCAGCAGCGGAGGGGACAGCTCCTACGAGCAGTACGTC.

There are a few counts of this clonotype. The V call is TRBV4-3, the J call TRBJ1-4, with D perhaps matching TRBD1 (5 bases). The V end was cut by 0 bases, the J end by 5 bases, with 16 bases between. The CDR3 length is 17 residues. CDR1 LGHNA and CDR2 YSLEER come from the germline V gene. CDR3 sequence (DNA): TGCGCCAGCAGCCAAGATCATCCGGGACGGGCAAATGAAAAACTGTTTTTT. It specifies CASSQDHPGRANEKLFF.

This clonotype was found many times. This chain links TRBV30 with TRBJ2-7; TRBD2 agrees at 10 bases. The CDR3 covers 14 residues. The ends lost 0 bases at V and 3 bases at J; junction bases unmatched: 2. Germline V gene lookup returns CDR1 GTSNPN and CDR2 SVGIG (reference sequence). The chain's CDR3 is CAWSVLAGVYEQYF. The CDR3 DNA reads TGTGCCTGGAGTGTTCTAGCGGGGGTCTACGAGCAGTACTTC. The complete variable domain, with remaining parts taken from reference TRBV30 and TRBJ2-7, reads SQTIHQWPATLVQPVGSPLSLECTVEGTSNPNLYWYRQAAGRGLQLLFYSVGIGQISSEVPQNLSASRPQDRQFILSSKKLLLSDSGFYLCAWSVLAGVYEQYFGPGTRLTVT.

This clonotype showed up just a few times. This chain links TRBV28 with TRBJ2-7; unclear D gene. Trimming pared 6 bases from V and 6 bases from J, leaving 15 bases between. Germline V gene lookup returns CDR1 MDHEN and CDR2 SYDVKM. The CDR3 totals 13 residues. The chain's CDR3 is CASSSPLVREQYV. For the CDR3, the DNA is TGTGCCAGCAGCTCACCCCTTGTGCGCGAGCAGTACGTC.

The gene calls are TRBV5-1 and TRBJ2-3; 8 bases align to TRBD2. V shed 4 bases, J shed 6 bases, and the junction held 13 bases outside the gene matches. CDR3 length: 16 amino acids. Per germline, CDR1 SGHRS and CDR2 YFSETQ. For the CDR3, the DNA is TGCGCCAGCAGCGTGGCGGGGGGACGTAGCTTGGATACGCAGTATTTT. Translated, it gives CASSVAGGRSLDTQYF.

The chain recombines TRBV12-3 or TRBV12-4 with TRBJ1-2, with D tentatively TRBD1 (6 bases). The CDR3 has 14 residues. The ends were cut back, 6 bases at V and 6 bases at J, with 17 bases in the middle. The DNA for the CDR3 is TGTGCCAGCAGCAACTCCGGGACACCTGATGGCTACACCTTC. It specifies CASSNSGTPDGYTF.